Many counts were recorded for the clone carrying this T cell receptor (beta chain). What it binds is unknown. The germline CDR1 and CDR2 sequences are MNHEY and SVGEGT. The CDR3 consists of 13 residues. Trimming pared 2 bases from V and 7 bases from J, leaving 8 bases between. The record originates from a study of human T cells and chemical hapten exposure. Broader study findings: No shift was seen in TCRs above 1 in 1000 frequency with DPC sensitization.

MiXCR, applied by TCRdb to the RACE reads, yields one record per CDR3 protein. The sample lists some 36,000 distinct CDR3 sequences, about a tenth occurring once. Sample time point: pre-sensitization, week 0. Treatment specified: therapeutic diphenylcyclopropenone sensitization with weekly scalp DPC. The authors extracted total RNA from unfractionated whole blood. Patients had alopecia, were aged 18 to 70, and were not pregnant. This receptor was identified in a middle-aged man with alopecia areata. Some clones in this sample may be carry-over from other donors' samples. The starting material was whole blood, obtained in connection with sensitization to the hapten diphenylcyclopropenone (DPC). The chain has TRBV6-2 or TRBV6-3 and TRBJ2-2; D is unclear. CDR3 amino acids: CASSYGRRGELFF. The CDR3 DNA follows: TGTGCCAGCAGTTACGGACGGCGCGGGGAGCTGTTTTTT.